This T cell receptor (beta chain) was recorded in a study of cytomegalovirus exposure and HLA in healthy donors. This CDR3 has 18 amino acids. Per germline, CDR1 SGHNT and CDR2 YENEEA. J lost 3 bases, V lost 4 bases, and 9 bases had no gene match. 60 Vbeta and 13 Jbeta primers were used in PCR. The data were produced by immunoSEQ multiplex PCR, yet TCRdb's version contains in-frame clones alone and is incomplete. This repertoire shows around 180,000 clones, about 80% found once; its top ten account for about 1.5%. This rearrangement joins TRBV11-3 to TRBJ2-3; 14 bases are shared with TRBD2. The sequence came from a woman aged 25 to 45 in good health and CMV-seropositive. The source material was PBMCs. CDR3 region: CASSSPGLAGVPTDTQYF. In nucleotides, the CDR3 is TGTGCCAGCAGCTCCCCGGGACTAGCGGGAGTTCCGACAGATACGCAGTATTTT.